This T cell receptor beta chain came from a study of T cells after yellow fever vaccination. General study results and limits: A small proportion of clonotypes was detected in both the CD4 and CD8 compartments. Primary-vaccination clones mostly resurfaced post-booster (approximately 96% CD4, about 87% CD8).

The table lists this clonotype with a few counts. Its cognate antigen is unknown. TCRdb re-called the 5' RACE reads through MiXCR, storing one row per CDR3 protein. Of 300,000 to 400,000 distinct CDR3 sequences listed, roughly 8.7% are singletons. The trim removed 5 bases at V and 3 bases at J, leaving 2 bases unmatched. Germline V CDR1 and CDR2: SGHTA, FQGNSA. The CDR3 is 13 residues long. The receptor comes from a man younger than 35 who received the YFV17D yellow fever vaccine. This sequence joins TRBV7-2 and TRBJ2-5; 8 nucleotides line up with TRBD2. The sample here was PBMCs, taken on the day of the first yellow fever vaccination. DNA for the CDR3: TGTGCCAGCAGCCCGCGGGGGGAAGAGACCCAGTACTTC. It yields the protein CASSPRGEETQYF.